This TCR beta chain is from a study of cytomegalovirus exposure and HLA in healthy donors (dated by TCRdb to the late 2010s). With respect to the entire study: An earlier analysis of 587 of the donors reported under 300 Gb of sequence data and some 110 million unique TCR beta sequences obtained from some 170 million T cells. The study used immunosequencing to profile the T cell repertoires of 666 subjects and linked those repertoires to cytomegalovirus serostatus. Alongside the repertoire data, information on donor age, sex, ethnicity and CMV serostatus was compiled. In addition to the first cohort of several hundred subjects, a separate validation cohort of 120 different subjects was used. The study was designed to test whether signatures of past pathogen exposure could be identified by cataloging public T cell receptors. Roughly 310 gigabases of sequencing data and tens of millions of unique TCR sequences were included in an early release covering around 650 HLA-typed donors. HLA typing included class I and class II loci at four-digit resolution. In the later analysis, no new phenotypic data were used to find candidate immune exposures; instead, reliance was placed on TCR beta sequences and their occurrence across donors. High-throughput TCR immunosequencing, statistical association of individual TCRs with disease status, and machine learning were combined to predict cytomegalovirus infection status. All discovery cohort repertoires had been generated using a single sequencing platform. Typing coverage differed by locus: A, B, C, DRB1 and DQB1 were typed in roughly 620-630 donors, DQA1 in about 560, DPA1 in 600 to 610, and DPB1 in 400 to 480. Of the 350 to 400 genotyped donors, approximately 83% fell in the genetic ancestry cluster associated with self-reported Caucasian donors. Genome-wide SNP genotypes for about 65% of the 666 donors were used in a later genetic analysis, which treated that subset as a discovery cohort. Four or five DR-DQ haplotypes were handled as single units for association and clustering, since linkage in the cohort was strong. An earlier analysis of 587 of the donors used high-throughput TCR beta sequencing to judge whether each TCR beta V gene segment behaved as functional or pseudogenic. Across about 380 genotyped donors of the cohort, an average of about 240,000 unique TCR beta nucleotide sequences per donor were sequenced, and 15% to 20% of those sequences were non-productive. A later analysis re-examined previously published TCR beta repertoires from over 500 donors and added high-resolution HLA genotyping to investigate patterns of TCR occurrence.

Study-wide findings and limitations: Specific HLA alleles were associated with 15,000 to 20,000 TCR beta sequences at a false discovery rate of 0.05 in a later analysis. A further reported finding was that TCR beta sequences accurately predicted the HLA-A and HLA-B alleles for most subjects in the first cohort. Cytomegalovirus status was reported to be diagnosed by the classifier with high specificity and sensitivity in both the original and validation cohorts. Compared with equally common non-associated chains, HLA-associated TCR beta chains in a later analysis were more clonally expanded and had lower generation probabilities. In a later genetic analysis, fewer N-insertions in productive TCRs were reported among donors in an Asian-associated ancestry cluster than the approximately 710-donor mean. A few of the identified cytomegalovirus-associated TCR beta chains were confirmed in vitro to be specific for cytomegalovirus antigens. Most TCR sequences were observed very rarely across donors, whereas some public TCRs were present in many individuals. The authors suggested that the approach could potentially be generalized to other disease states and immunological phenotypes. Because HLA typing was unavailable for some donors at each locus, only the typed subset was used in association tests. According to a later analysis, most CMV-associated TCR beta chains appeared to be HLA-restricted, and the HLA associations seemed to be driven largely by CMV exposure. The 87-base-pair reads could not distinguish some IMGT-functional V segments, including TRBV6-2 and TRBV6-3, so those segments were excluded. Assigning TCR associations to individual alleles was difficult when HLA alleles, especially DR and DQ, strongly co-occurred. In the study, around 150 TCR beta chains were listed as associated with cytomegalovirus. A later analysis reported that several top co-occurrence clusters appeared linked to parvovirus B19, influenza, CMV and Epstein-Barr virus. Correlated functional status among segregating V segments might reflect linkage disequilibrium, but an unknown experimental factor could not be ruled out. In a later analysis, TCR association rates were found to vary across HLA loci, with the most associated TCRs seen for DRB1 alleles and the fewest for HLA-C alleles. Immune exposure information for the cohort was limited to CMV serostatus. Because counts were too low, around 17 rarely observed V segments, including chromosome 9 orphons, were left out of the earlier analysis of 587 of the donors. Only TCR beta chains were sequenced in this cohort, and the absence of alpha or paired-chain data limited detectable features. In an earlier analysis of more than 500 of the donors, most TCR beta V segments appeared in productive rearrangements about 87% or about 30% of the time, broadly matching IMGT annotations. A cluster of highly shared sequence variants was judged likely to represent a technical artifact of the sequencing pipeline. Sequencing depth was assumed to be roughly uniform across donors in the presence/absence analyses, though that assumption may not hold. V-gene and J-gene trimming of TCR beta chains was associated with a missense DCLRE1C variant in a later genetic analysis, and the association was replicated in an independent cohort.

The cohort comprised more than 550 healthy bone marrow donors. At the time of sampling, all cohort members were nominally healthy, though unrecorded immune exposures were likely present. The donor was CMV seropositive and was included in the group of some 290 seropositive cohort members. Each donor provided a peripheral blood sample, and peripheral blood mononuclear cells were used for TCR beta sequencing. The Qiagen DNeasy Blood Extraction Kit was used to extract genomic DNA from the blood cell samples. This clone appeared a few times. Its antigen remains unidentified. No per-base quality is available; no much larger clone lies one base away. Library generation was performed with the immunoSEQ multiplex PCR assay. For the multiplex PCR, a mixture combining 60 forward primers for TCR Vbeta segments and 13 reverse primers for TCR Jbeta segments was used. Amplification of the CDR3 region of rearranged TCR beta genes was performed with a multiplex PCR assay on genomic DNA. On the Illumina HiSeq System, the amplified TCR beta libraries were sequenced as 87-base-pair reads. As for the authors' bioinformatics: Across the roughly 700 repertoires, a later analysis counted about 81 million unique TCR beta chains, about 10 million of which were shared by at least two donors. A nearest-neighbor algorithm error-corrected the raw reads and collapsed the reads into unique sequences, merging closely related sequences to remove PCR and sequencing errors. V, D and J gene segments were assigned by aligning CDR3 sequences to IMGT reference sequences. For a sequence to be retained, a match of at least six nucleotides to both a V gene segment and a J gene segment was required. Rearrangements were classified as productive when the CDR3 lacked stop codons and remained in frame with V and J, and all other rearrangements were classified as non-productive. Following IMGT convention, CDR3 was defined as the stretch from the second conserved V-encoded cysteine up to the conserved J-encoded phenylalanine. Sequences without an unambiguous match to a single V gene segment were excluded from the earlier analysis of about 600 of the donors. An earlier analysis of fewer than 650 of the donors classified V segments as functional when productive rearrangements were above 56.7% and as segregating when the standard deviation between donors was above 5%. A statistical classification framework was built to diagnose cytomegalovirus status from the catalog of TCR beta chain sequences. In a later analysis, TCR nucleotide sequences were compared against IMGT/GENE-DB human TR gene sequences so that V and J genes could be assigned. In a later analysis, CDR3 sequences and most-parsimonious VDJ recombination scenarios were assigned using the TCRdist pipeline. A later analysis defined each TCR beta chain by its CDR3 amino acid sequence plus V-gene family, and excluded reads lacking a unique V-gene family. A later analysis removed nearly 600 highly shared, low-generation-probability nucleotide sequences to deal with suspected cross-contamination and a sequencing artifact. In a later analysis, a clonal expansion index was calculated for each public chain from normalized within-repertoire ranks of inferred template counts. Generation probabilities in a later analysis came from a VDJ recombination model fitted to out-of-frame rearrangements, and those results were checked against IGoR. In a later analysis, TCR-TCR, TCR-HLA and TCR-CMV co-occurrence was scored with hypergeometric tests, and a repertoire-size bias correction was applied to TCR pairs. To estimate false discovery rates, a later analysis permuted the HLA or CMV assignments 20 times. In a later analysis, co-occurring TCRs were grouped using DBSCAN, with TCRdist sequence similarity added in when clustering inside HLA-allele-positive subsets. Repertoires with fewer than 30,000 or more than 120,000 public chains, plus five repertoires with anomalous nucleotide sharing, were excluded from co-occurrence clustering. This immuneACCESS table, as held by TCRdb, lists in-frame sequences with V and J called but not all clones. Of the missing ones, under half trace to an unresolved V gene in checked studies; the others have no known cause. Clone size and the V and J calls come from that table; the DNA yielded D and trimming. A total of about 120,000 clones appear in this sample, approximately 80% of them only once. Jointly, the top ten make up around 12% of the sample.

The germline V gene specifies MNHEY as CDR1 and SVGAGI as CDR2. At the junction V is shortened by 6 bases and J by 0 bases; bases outside the gene matches: 0. The CDR3, cysteine through phenylalanine, is 15 amino acids long. The kept DNA is CDR3 alone, 45 bases in frame from the first base. Recombination joined TRBV6-5 with TRBJ1-6; 9 nucleotides in the junction match TRBD1. This receptor was obtained from a woman aged 40 to 50 in good health and CMV-seropositive. Sequenced material: PBMCs. The DNA sequence is TGTGCCAGCAGGGGACAGGGCTCCTATAATTCACCCCTCCACTTT. Its coded protein is CASRGQGSYNSPLHF.